These 9 T cell receptor beta chains were all obtained from the same sample, sequenced in a study of blood T cell repertoires in COVID-19. The repertoire was sequenced with immunoSEQ multiplex PCR; TCRdb's copy has only in-frame clones and lacks some. Of about 220,000 clones in the sample, approximately 85% were seen once. Sample: peripheral blood. The receptors come from an older woman with COVID-19, enrolled during active disease.

This chain connects TRBV10-3 to TRBJ2-5, with TRBD2 matching 10 bases. The V segment lost 0 bases and the J segment 5 bases; nucleotides outside the gene matches: 9. Germline lookup yields CDR1 ENHRY and CDR2 SYGVKD. The CDR3 length is 17 residues. DNA for the CDR3: TGTGCCATCAGTGAGTCGATGTCATTAGCGGGAGGCGAGACCCAGTACTTC. This translates into CAISESMSLAGGETQYF.

This clone has more than one count but fewer than ten. This chain connects TRBV25-1 to TRBJ1-5; maybe TRBD1 (5 bases). Germline-derived CDR1 and CDR2 are MGHDK and SYGVNS. The CDR3 spans 13 residues. V lost 3 bases and J lost 4, with 7 bases in between. CDR3 loop: CASSDRVNQPQHF. The CDR3 DNA sequence: TGTGCCAGCAGTGACAGGGTGAATCAGCCCCAGCATTTT.

The V and J genes are TRBV2 and TRBJ1-2, with 8 bases matching TRBD1. CDR1 is SNHLY, CDR2 FYNNEI, per germline. V was pared by 2 bases and J by 0 bases, with 8 bases of the junction left unmatched. This CDR3 is 17 amino acids long. The CDR3 DNA is TGTGCCAGCAGTGAATCAGGGGGCCATAGGTCTAACTATGGCTACACCTTC. Translation: CASSESGGHRSNYGYTF.

This clone was counted only a few times. The chain has TRBV10-3 and TRBJ2-1; 10 nucleotides match TRBD1. J lost 8 bases, V lost 8 bases, and 6 bases had no gene match. The CDR3 length is 13 residues. Germline V gene sequence: CDR1 ENHRY, CDR2 SYGVKD. The DNA of the CDR3 is TGTGCCATCGAGGACAGGGGGAGGGATGAGCAGTTCTTC. It specifies CAIEDRGRDEQFF.

The genes are TRBV30 and TRBJ1-2; TRBD1 is a possible D gene (6 bases). The CDR3 is 11 amino acids. Germline assignment: CDR1 GTSNPN and CDR2 SVGIG (reference sequence). The V gene lost 5 bases and the J gene lost 5 bases, with 9 bases spanning the gap. The CDR3 DNA is TGTGCCTGGGGACAGTTTTATGGCTACACCTTC. It translates to CAWGQFYGYTF. Variable domain in full (rest from reference TRBV30 and TRBJ1-2): SQTIHQWPATLVQPVGSPLSLECTVEGTSNPNLYWYRQAAGRGLQLLFYSVGIGQISSEVPQNLSASRPQDRQFILSSKKLLLSDSGFYLCAWGQFYGYTFGSGTRLTVV.

The sample holds one count of this clone. This chain connects TRBV29-1 to TRBJ2-1; TRBD2 matches at 13 bases. With 4 bases clipped from V and 5 bases from J, the junction kept 5 bases outside the gene matches. This CDR3 has 15 residues. Germline V gene sequence: CDR1 SQVTM, CDR2 ANQGSEA. Here the CDR3 reads CSVAGLAGSDNEQFF. The CDR3 DNA reads TGCAGCGTTGCGGGACTAGCGGGATCCGACAATGAGCAGTTCTTC.

The chain combines TRBV7-2 with TRBJ2-1, with TRBD2 identical over 9 bases. This CDR3 spans 18 amino acids. The ends lost 5 bases at V and 9 bases at J; junction bases unmatched: 20. Germline V gives CDR1 SGHTA, CDR2 FQGNSA. The CDR3 nucleotides read TGTGCCAGCAGCCCCCTGCGGGGGGGCCAGGCGGCAGAGCCTGAGCAGTTCTTC. Amino acids: CASSPLRGGQAAEPEQFF.

The V gene is TRBV6-2 or TRBV6-3, the J gene TRBJ2-7, with 9 bases aligning to TRBD1. Germline CDR1 reads MNHEY; CDR2 reads SVGEGT. The V and J ends lost 2 bases and 3 bases, in that order; junction bases with no gene match: 8. This CDR3 has 16 amino acids. The CDR3 DNA sequence: TGTGCCAGCAGTTACGAGCTCCCGGGACAGGGCTACGAGCAGTACTTC. It codes for CASSYELPGQGYEQYF.

The chain links TRBV9 to TRBJ1-3; D is uncertain. CDR1 is SGDLS, CDR2 YYNGEE, per germline. V lost 2 bases, J lost 0 bases, and 6 bases lay in between. The CDR3 loop spans 14 amino acids. Here the CDR3 reads CASSVGSSGNTIYF. The CDR3 bases are TGTGCCAGCAGCGTGGGCTCCTCTGGAAACACCATATATTTT.